A selection of T cell receptor beta chains follows, all from one sample in a study of regulatory T cells in long-lasting Graves disease. In TCRdb, the multiplex PCR reads were re-called with MiXCR into one record per CDR3 protein. This table has 400,000 to 550,000 distinct CDR3 sequences, about 17% appearing once. This sample also appeared in a second study, on T cells in Graves' hyperthyroidism and ophthalmopathy.

The material was peripheral blood mononuclear cells (PBMCs), obtained at new diagnosis, from a patient treated with antithyroid drugs. These receptors all stem from a woman aged 18-30 years with Graves disease. The CDR3 runs from the conserved cysteine through the conserved F or W. Each record gives: V gene, J gene, D gene, clone size, CDR3 DNA, CDR3 protein. The D gene is left open where the match is weak. Expanded clones get a size class; other rows say once, few or many, or leave the size out.

V gene: TRBV30; J gene: TRBJ1-2; D gene: TRBD1; clone size: few; CDR3 DNA: TGTGCCTGGAGTGTAGGGACAGGCTATGGCTACACCTTC; CDR3 protein: CAWSVGTGYGYTF
V gene: TRBV3-1; J gene: TRBJ2-1; D gene: TRBD2; clone size: many; CDR3 DNA: TGTGCCAGCAGCCAAACTAGCGCAAGCACCTACAATGAGCAGTTCTTC; CDR3 protein: CASSQTSASTYNEQFF
V gene: TRBV14; J gene: TRBJ2-1; D gene: TRBD2; clone size: few; CDR3 DNA: TGTGCCAGCAGCCAAGCGGGAGGGTTGGGGGAGCAGTTCTTC; CDR3 protein: CASSQAGGLGEQFF
V gene: TRBV11-3; J gene: TRBJ2-5; D gene: TRBD1; clone size: many; CDR3 DNA: TGTGCCAGCAGCTTTACAGGGGGCCAGACCCAGTACTTC; CDR3 protein: CASSFTGGQTQYF
V gene: TRBV2; J gene: TRBJ2-1; D gene: NA; clone size: NA; CDR3 DNA: TGTGCCAGCAGTCCCGGGACCAGATACAATGAGCAGTTCTTC; CDR3 protein: CASSPGTRYNEQFF
V gene: TRBV4-1; J gene: TRBJ1-1; D gene: TRBD1; clone size: NA; CDR3 DNA: TGCGCCAGCGGAACCGGGACAGGGATACCTGAAGCTTTCTTT; CDR3 protein: CASGTGTGIPEAFF
V gene: TRBV27; J gene: TRBJ2-7; D gene: NA; clone size: few; CDR3 DNA: TGTGCCAGCAGTCCCAGAGGACCGCTTATAGAGCAGTACTTC; CDR3 protein: CASSPRGPLIEQYF
V gene: TRBV6-1; J gene: TRBJ2-1; D gene: TRBD2; clone size: many; CDR3 DNA: TGTGCCAGCAGGCCAGCCCACCTAGCGGAGCAGGACTTCCCCTCCTACAATGAGCAGTTCTTC; CDR3 protein: CASRPAHLAEQDFPSYNEQFF
V gene: TRBV7-2; J gene: TRBJ2-1; D gene: NA; clone size: many; CDR3 DNA: TGTGCCAGCAGCTCGCAGACCAGGGGCAATGAGCAGTTCTTC; CDR3 protein: CASSSQTRGNEQFF
V gene: TRBV10-3; J gene: TRBJ2-5; D gene: TRBD1; clone size: NA; CDR3 DNA: TGTGCCATCAGTGAGTATACCGGGACAGCACAAGAGACCCAGTACTTC; CDR3 protein: CAISEYTGTAQETQYF
V gene: TRBV2; J gene: TRBJ2-2; D gene: NA; clone size: NA; CDR3 DNA: TGTGCCAGCAGCCCGGGGGGCGGGGCCACCGGGGAGCTGCTTTTT; CDR3 protein: CASSPGGGATGELLF
V gene: TRBV9; J gene: TRBJ2-2; D gene: TRBD2; clone size: few; CDR3 DNA: TGTGCCAGCAGCGTAGAAGGGACTAGCGGGTTCGCCGGGGAGCTGTTTTTT; CDR3 protein: CASSVEGTSGFAGELFF